This T cell receptor (beta chain) was sequenced in a study of shared clonotypes between healthy human individuals. Points from the study as a whole: Sampling involved blood alone; tissue repertoires likely differ.

For this clone: Its target is unknown.

Each donor was a Caucasian adult residing in Nashville, Tennessee. The unsorted PBMC replicate PCRs were performed with about 300 ng DNA, around 27,000 T cell genomes. Profiling relied on immunoSEQ multiplex PCR, and the TCRdb table lists in-frame clones only, not all of them. The table lists 450,000 to 550,000 clones, around 79% of them singletons. CDR3 size: 14 residues. The germline gives CDR1 MNHEY, CDR2 SVGAGI. The V segment lost 6 bases and the J segment 1 base; nucleotides outside the gene matches: 6. Sequencing used PBMCs. This rearrangement joins TRBV6-5 to TRBJ2-7; 7 positions match TRBD1. This clonotype was sampled from a woman between 40 and 55 years old in good health. Some clones in this sample may be carry-over from other donors' samples. As DNA, the CDR3 is TGTGCCAGCAGCCTGACAGGGCGGTCCTACGAGCAGTACTTC. Encoded protein: CASSLTGRSYEQYF.